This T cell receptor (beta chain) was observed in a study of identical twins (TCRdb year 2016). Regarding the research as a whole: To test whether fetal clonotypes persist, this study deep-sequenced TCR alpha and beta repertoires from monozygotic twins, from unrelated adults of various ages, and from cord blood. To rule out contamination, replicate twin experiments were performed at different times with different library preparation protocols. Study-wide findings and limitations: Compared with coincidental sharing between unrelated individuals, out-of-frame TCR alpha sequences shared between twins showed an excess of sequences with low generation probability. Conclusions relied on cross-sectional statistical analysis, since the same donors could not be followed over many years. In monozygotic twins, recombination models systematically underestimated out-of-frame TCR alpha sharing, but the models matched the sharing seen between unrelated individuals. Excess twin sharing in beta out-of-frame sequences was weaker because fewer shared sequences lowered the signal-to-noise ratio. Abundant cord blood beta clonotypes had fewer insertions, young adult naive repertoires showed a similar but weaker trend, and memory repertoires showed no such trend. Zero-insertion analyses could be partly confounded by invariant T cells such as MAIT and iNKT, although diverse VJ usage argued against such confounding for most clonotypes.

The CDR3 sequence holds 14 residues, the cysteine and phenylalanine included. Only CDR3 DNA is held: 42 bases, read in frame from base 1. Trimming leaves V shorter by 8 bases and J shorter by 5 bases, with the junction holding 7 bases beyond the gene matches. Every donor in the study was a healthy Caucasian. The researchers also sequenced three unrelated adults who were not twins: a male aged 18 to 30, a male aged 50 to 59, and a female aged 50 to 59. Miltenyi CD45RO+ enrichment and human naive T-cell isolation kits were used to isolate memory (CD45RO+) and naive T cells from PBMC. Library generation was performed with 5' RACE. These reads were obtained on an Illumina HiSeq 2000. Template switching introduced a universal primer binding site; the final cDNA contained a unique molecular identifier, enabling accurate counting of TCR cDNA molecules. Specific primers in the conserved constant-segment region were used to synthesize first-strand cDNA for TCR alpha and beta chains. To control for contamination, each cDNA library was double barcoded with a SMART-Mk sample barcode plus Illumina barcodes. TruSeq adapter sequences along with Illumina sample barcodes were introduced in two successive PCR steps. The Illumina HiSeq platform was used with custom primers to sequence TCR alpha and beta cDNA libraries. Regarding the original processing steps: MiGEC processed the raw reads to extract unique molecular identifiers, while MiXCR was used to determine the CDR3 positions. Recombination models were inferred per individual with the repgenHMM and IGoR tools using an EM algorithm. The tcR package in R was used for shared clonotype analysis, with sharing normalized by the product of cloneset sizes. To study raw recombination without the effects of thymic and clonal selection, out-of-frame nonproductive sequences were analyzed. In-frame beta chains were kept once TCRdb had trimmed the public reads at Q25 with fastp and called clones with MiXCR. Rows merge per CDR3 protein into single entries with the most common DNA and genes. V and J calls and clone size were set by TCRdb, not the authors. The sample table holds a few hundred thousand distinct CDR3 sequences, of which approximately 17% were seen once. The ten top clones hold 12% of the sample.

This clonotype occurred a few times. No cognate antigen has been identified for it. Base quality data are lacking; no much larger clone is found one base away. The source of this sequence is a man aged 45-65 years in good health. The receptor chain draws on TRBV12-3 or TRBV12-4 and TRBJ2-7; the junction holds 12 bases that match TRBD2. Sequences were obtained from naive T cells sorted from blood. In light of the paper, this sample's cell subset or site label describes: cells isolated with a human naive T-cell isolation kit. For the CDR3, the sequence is CASGKLAGGDEQYF. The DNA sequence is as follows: TGTGCCAGCGGCAAACTAGCGGGAGGCGACGAGCAGTACTTC.